This is a list of T cell receptor beta chains from one sample in a study of cytomegalovirus exposure and HLA in healthy donors. Measured with immunoSEQ multiplex PCR; TCRdb has only the in-frame clones, and not every one. The sample holds more than 110,000 clones, roughly 76% seen once. The sequencing input was PBMCs. All receptors derive from a woman aged 40 to 50 in good health and CMV-seronegative. Each CDR3 is given with its conserved first and last residue. A D gene is named only where the DNA matches it firmly. The size of a clone is reported for some rows only, either as once, few or many, or as a class for expanded clones.

v_gene	abundance	j_gene	d_gene	CDR3aa	CDR3nt
TRBV11-3	NA	TRBJ1-1	NA	CASSLLGNTEAFF	TGTGCCAGCAGCTTACTAGGGAACACTGAAGCTTTCTTT
TRBV28	NA	TRBJ1-4	TRBD1	CASSSGQGREKLFF	TGTGCCAGCAGTTCCGGACAGGGACGTGAAAAACTGTTTTTT
TRBV7-9	NA	TRBJ1-3	NA	CASSLSSGNTIYF	TGTGCCAGCAGCTTGTCTTCTGGAAACACCATATATTTT
TRBV6-6	NA	TRBJ1-5	NA	CASSNREYSNQPQHF	TGTGCCAGCAGTAATCGGGAGTATAGCAATCAGCCCCAGCATTTT
TRBV6-5	many	TRBJ1-6	NA	CASSYSVAGSSPLHF	TGTGCCAGCAGTTACTCGGTCGCAGGGTCCTCACCCCTCCACTTT
TRBV4-1	NA	TRBJ2-2	NA	CASSQDQVAGELFF	TGCGCCAGCAGCCAAGACCAGGTCGCCGGGGAGCTGTTTTTT
TRBV2	NA	TRBJ2-7	TRBD1	CASSIQGAHEQYF	TGTGCCAGCAGTATACAGGGGGCCCACGAGCAGTACTTC
TRBV5-6	NA	TRBJ2-7	NA	CASSLRRSGVSSYEQYF	TGTGCCAGCAGCTTAAGGAGGTCGGGGGTGAGCTCCTACGAGCAGTACTTC
TRBV5-6	NA	TRBJ2-5	NA	CASSPPGSQETQYF	TGTGCCAGCAGCCCCCCCGGGTCTCAAGAGACCCAGTACTTC
TRBV6-4	NA	TRBJ2-3	TRBD2	CASSLSGGDTDTQYF	TGTGCCAGCAGCCTAAGCGGGGGAGACACAGATACGCAGTATTTT
TRBV19	NA	TRBJ1-2	TRBD1	CASSQKGTGDGYTF	TGTGCCAGTTCACAAAAAGGGACAGGGGATGGCTACACCTTC
TRBV4-1	once	TRBJ2-2	TRBD1	CASSKRQGSTGELFF	TGCGCCAGCAGCAAAAGACAGGGTTCCACCGGGGAGCTGTTTTTT
TRBV5-1	NA	TRBJ2-5	NA	CASSDGGLGYQETQYF	TGCGCCAGCAGCGATGGGGGCTTGGGGTACCAAGAGACCCAGTACTTC
TRBV29-1	NA	TRBJ2-1	NA	CSVEDHGSHSYNEQFF	TGCAGCGTTGAAGATCACGGGTCCCACTCCTACAATGAGCAGTTCTTC
TRBV6-1	NA	TRBJ2-3	NA	CASSERGGQYF	TGTGCCAGCAGTGAACGAGGGGGACAGTATTTT
TRBV7-9	NA	TRBJ1-2	TRBD1	CSSRLQGDGYTF	TGTTCCAGCAGACTACAGGGGGATGGCTACACCTTC
TRBV4-1	NA	TRBJ2-2	TRBD2	CASSPRTSGDWRGELFF	TGCGCCAGCAGCCCCCGGACTAGCGGGGACTGGAGAGGGGAGCTGTTTTTT
TRBV6-6	NA	TRBJ2-5	NA	CATTWSTQETQYF	TGTGCCACTACCTGGAGCACTCAAGAGACCCAGTACTTC
TRBV5-1	few	TRBJ2-2	TRBD2	CASSLGTGGPTGELFF	TGCGCCAGCAGCTTGGGTACGGGGGGGCCCACCGGGGAGCTGTTTTTT
TRBV15	NA	TRBJ1-6	NA	CATARGYSDSPLHF	TGTGCCACCGCTCGGGGATACTCCGATTCACCCCTCCACTTT
TRBV10-3	NA	TRBJ1-5	NA	CAISEGPRQPQHF	TGTGCCATCAGTGAGGGGCCTCGGCAGCCCCAGCATTTT
TRBV9	NA	TRBJ1-4	NA	CASSAEGLSNEKLFF	TGTGCCAGCAGCGCGGAGGGGTTATCTAATGAAAAACTGTTTTTT
TRBV18	NA	TRBJ2-1	NA	CASSPPGVNEQFF	TGTGCCAGCTCACCCCCGGGAGTAAATGAGCAGTTCTTC
TRBV7-2	NA	TRBJ2-1	NA	CASSLVVRLEQFF	TGTGCCAGCAGCTTAGTGGTCCGACTAGAGCAGTTCTTC
TRBV18	NA	TRBJ2-1	NA	CASAETRTYNEQFF	TGTGCCAGCGCAGAGACTAGAACGTACAATGAGCAGTTCTTC
TRBV19	few	TRBJ2-3	TRBD2	CASGVGGGLDTQYF	TGTGCCAGTGGGGTCGGGGGGGGCCTAGATACGCAGTATTTT
TRBV14	NA	TRBJ2-5	NA	CASSQALGAGETQYF	TGTGCCAGCAGCCAGGCCCTTGGAGCTGGGGAGACCCAGTACTTC
TRBV5-4	NA	TRBJ2-1	TRBD2	CASSSSGGFSYNEQFF	TGTGCCAGCAGCAGTAGCGGGGGGTTCTCCTACAATGAGCAGTTCTTC
TRBV14	NA	TRBJ1-5	NA	CASSQANRVHF	TGTGCCAGCAGCCAAGCGAACAGGGTCCATTTT
TRBV5-1	NA	TRBJ2-3	TRBD1	CASSSRVTGAHTDTQYF	TGCGCCAGCAGTTCTCGCGTGACAGGGGCACACACAGATACGCAGTATTTT
TRBV4-1	NA	TRBJ2-2	NA	CASSQEYEGGTGELFF	TGCGCCAGCAGCCAAGAGTATGAGGGGGGGACCGGGGAGCTGTTTTTT
TRBV9	NA	TRBJ2-3	TRBD2	CASSVEWTSGGRWDTQYF	TGTGCCAGCAGCGTAGAGTGGACTAGCGGGGGGCGATGGGATACGCAGTATTTT
TRBV9	NA	TRBJ1-1	TRBD1	CASSPLQGTGAEAFF	TGTGCCAGCAGCCCTCTACAGGGGACGGGCGCTGAAGCTTTCTTT
TRBV9	NA	TRBJ1-1	NA	CASSVMGRGEAFF	TGTGCCAGCAGCGTAATGGGCAGGGGAGAAGCTTTCTTT
TRBV4-2	NA	TRBJ1-3	NA	CASSQGGVGLGNTIYF	TGTGCCAGCAGCCAAGGGGGGGTTGGTCTCGGAAACACCATATATTTT
TRBV29-1	few	TRBJ2-1	NA	CSVDSRDEQFF	TGCAGCGTTGATTCGAGAGATGAGCAGTTCTTC
TRBV19	NA	TRBJ2-5	TRBD2	CASNLVAGTQETQYF	TGTGCCAGTAACTTGGTAGCGGGGACTCAAGAGACCCAGTACTTC